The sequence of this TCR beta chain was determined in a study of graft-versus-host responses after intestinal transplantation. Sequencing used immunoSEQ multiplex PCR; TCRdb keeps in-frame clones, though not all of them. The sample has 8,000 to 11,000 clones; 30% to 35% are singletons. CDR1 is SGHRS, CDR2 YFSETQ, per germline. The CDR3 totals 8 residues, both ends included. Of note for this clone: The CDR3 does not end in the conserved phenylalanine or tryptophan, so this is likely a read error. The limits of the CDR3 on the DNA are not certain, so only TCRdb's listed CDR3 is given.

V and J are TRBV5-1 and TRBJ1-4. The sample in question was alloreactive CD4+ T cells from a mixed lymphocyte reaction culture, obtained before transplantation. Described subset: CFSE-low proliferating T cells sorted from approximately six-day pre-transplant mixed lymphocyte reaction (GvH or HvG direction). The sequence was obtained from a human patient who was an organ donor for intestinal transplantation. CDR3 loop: CASSLGDV.